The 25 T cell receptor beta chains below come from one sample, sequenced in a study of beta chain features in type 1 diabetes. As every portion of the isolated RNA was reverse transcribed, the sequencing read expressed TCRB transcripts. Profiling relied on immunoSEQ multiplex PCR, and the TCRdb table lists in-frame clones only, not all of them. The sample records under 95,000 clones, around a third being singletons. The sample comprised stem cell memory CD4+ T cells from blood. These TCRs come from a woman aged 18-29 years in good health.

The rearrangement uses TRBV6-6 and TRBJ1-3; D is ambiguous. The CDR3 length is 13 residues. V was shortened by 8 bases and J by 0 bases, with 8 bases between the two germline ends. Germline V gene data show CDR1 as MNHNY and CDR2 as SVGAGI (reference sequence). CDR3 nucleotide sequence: TGTGCCAGCGGGAGCTCCTCTGGAAACACCATATATTTT. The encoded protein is CASGSSSGNTIYF.

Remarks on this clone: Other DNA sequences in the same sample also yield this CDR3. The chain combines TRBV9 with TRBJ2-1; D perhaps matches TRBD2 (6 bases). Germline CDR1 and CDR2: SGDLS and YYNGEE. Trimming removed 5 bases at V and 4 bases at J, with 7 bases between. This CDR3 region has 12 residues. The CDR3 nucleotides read TGTGCCAGCAGTAGCGGTTACAATGAGCAGTTCTTC. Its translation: CASSSGYNEQFF.

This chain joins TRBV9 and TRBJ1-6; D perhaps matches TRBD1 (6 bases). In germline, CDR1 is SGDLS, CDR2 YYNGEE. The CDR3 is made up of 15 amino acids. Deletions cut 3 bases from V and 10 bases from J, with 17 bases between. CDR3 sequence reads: CASSEATGQGSPLHF. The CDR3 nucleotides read TGTGCCAGCAGCGAAGCTACAGGGCAGGGCTCACCCCTCCACTTT.

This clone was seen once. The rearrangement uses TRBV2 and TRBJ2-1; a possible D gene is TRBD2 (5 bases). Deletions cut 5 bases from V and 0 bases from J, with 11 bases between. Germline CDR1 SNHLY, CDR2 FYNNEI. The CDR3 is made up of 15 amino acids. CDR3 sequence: CASSKGVSSYNEQFF. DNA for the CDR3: TGTGCCAGCAGTAAGGGAGTTTCCTCCTACAATGAGCAGTTCTTC. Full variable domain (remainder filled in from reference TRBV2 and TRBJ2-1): EPEVTQTPSHQVTQMGQEVILRCVPISNHLYFYWYRQILGQKVEFLVSFYNNEISEKSEIFDDQFSVERPDGSNFTLKIRSTKLEDSAMYFCASSKGVSSYNEQFFGPGTRLTVL.

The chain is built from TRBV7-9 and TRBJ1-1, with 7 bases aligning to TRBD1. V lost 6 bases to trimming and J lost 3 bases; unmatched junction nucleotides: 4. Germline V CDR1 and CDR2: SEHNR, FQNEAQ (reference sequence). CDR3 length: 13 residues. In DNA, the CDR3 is TGTGCCAGCAGTTACAGGGGTGACACTGAAGCTTTCTTT. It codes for CASSYRGDTEAFF.

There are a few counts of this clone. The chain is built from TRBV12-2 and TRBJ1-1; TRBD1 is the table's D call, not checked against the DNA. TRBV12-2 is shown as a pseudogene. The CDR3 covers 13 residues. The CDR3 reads CARGNRRNTEAFF. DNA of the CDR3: TGTGCAAGGGGAAACAGGAGGAACACTGAAGCTTTCTTT.

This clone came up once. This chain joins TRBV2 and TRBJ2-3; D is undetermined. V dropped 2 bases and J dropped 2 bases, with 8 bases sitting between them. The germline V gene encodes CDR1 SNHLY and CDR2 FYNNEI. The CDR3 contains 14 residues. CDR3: CASSEQAPTDTQYF. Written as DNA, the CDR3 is TGTGCCAGCAGTGAACAGGCTCCCACAGATACGCAGTATTTT.

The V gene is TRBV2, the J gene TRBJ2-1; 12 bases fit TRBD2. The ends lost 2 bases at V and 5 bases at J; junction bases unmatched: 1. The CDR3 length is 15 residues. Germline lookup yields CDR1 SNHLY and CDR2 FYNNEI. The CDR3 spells CASSERTSGNNEQFF. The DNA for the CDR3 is TGTGCCAGCAGTGAACGGACTAGCGGGAACAATGAGCAGTTCTTC.

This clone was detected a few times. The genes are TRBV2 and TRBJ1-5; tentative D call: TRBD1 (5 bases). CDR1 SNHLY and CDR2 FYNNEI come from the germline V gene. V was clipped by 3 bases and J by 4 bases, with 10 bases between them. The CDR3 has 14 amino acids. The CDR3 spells CASSDGRGNQPQHF. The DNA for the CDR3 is TGTGCCAGCAGTGACGGGCGGGGGAATCAGCCCCAGCATTTT. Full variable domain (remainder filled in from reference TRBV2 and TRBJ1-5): EPEVTQTPSHQVTQMGQEVILRCVPISNHLYFYWYRQILGQKVEFLVSFYNNEISEKSEIFDDQFSVERPDGSNFTLKIRSTKLEDSAMYFCASSDGRGNQPQHFGDGTRLSIL.

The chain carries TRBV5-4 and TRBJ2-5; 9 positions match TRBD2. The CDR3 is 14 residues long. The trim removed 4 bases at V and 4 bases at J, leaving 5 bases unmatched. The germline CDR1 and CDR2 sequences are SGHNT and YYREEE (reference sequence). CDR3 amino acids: CASSPAGGRETQYF. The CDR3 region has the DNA TGTGCCAGCAGCCCAGCGGGGGGCCGAGAGACCCAGTACTTC. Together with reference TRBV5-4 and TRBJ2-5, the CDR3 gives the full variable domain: ETGVTQSPTHLIKTRGQQVTLRCSSQSGHNTVSWYQQALGQGPQFIFQYYREEENGRGNFPPRFSGLQFPNYSSELNVNALELDDSALYLCASSPAGGRETQYFGPGTRLLVL.

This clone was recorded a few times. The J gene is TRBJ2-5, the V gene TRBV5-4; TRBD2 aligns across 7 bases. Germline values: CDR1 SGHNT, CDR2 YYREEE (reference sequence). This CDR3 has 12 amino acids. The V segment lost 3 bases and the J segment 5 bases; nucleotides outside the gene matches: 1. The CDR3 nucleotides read TGTGCCAGCAGCTCCGGGAGGGAGACCCAGTACTTC. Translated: CASSSGRETQYF.

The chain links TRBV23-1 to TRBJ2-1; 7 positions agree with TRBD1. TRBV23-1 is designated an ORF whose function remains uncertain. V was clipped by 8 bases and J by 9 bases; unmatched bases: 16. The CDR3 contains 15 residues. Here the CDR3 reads CASFLLTGLVGEQFF. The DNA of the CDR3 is TGCGCCAGCTTTCTTTTGACAGGGCTCGTGGGTGAGCAGTTCTTC.

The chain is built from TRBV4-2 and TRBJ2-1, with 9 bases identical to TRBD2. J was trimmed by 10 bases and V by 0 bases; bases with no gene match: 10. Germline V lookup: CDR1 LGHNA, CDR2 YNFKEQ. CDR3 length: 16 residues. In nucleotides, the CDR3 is TGTGCCAGCAGCCAAGATCGGCGGGGGGGCCGGGGAGAGCAGTTCTTC. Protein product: CASSQDRRGGRGEQFF.

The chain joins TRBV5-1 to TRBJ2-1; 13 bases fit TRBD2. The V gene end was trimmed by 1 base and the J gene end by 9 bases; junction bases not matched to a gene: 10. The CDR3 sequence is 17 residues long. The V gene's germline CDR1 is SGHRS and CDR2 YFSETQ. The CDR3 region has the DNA TGCGCCAGCAGCTTGTTCACCCAGGGACTAGCGGGAAGTGAGCAGTTCTTC. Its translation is CASSLFTQGLAGSEQFF. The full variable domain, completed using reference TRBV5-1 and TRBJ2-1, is KAGVTQTPRYLIKTRGQQVTLSCSPISGHRSVSWYQQTPGQGLQFLFEYFSETQRNKGNFPGRFSGRQFSNSRSEMNVSTLELGDSALYLCASSLFTQGLAGSEQFFGPGTRLTVL.

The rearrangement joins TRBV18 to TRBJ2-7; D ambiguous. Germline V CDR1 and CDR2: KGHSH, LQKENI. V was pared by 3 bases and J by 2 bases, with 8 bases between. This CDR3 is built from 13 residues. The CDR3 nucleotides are TGTGCCAGCTCACCTGGCCTCCCCTACGAGCAGTACTTC. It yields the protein CASSPGLPYEQYF.

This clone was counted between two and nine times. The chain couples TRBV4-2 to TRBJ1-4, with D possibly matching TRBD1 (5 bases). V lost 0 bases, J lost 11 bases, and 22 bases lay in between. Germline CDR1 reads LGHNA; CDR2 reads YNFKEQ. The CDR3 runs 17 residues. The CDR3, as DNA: TGTGCCAGCAGCCAAGATATTAGCGGGACCCAAATGAGGAAACTGTTTTTT. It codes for CASSQDISGTQMRKLFF.

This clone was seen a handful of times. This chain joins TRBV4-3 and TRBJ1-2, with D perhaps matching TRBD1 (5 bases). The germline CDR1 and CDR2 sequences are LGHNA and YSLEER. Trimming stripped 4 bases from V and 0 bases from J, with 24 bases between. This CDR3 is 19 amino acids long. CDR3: CASSPKWKGGHAANYGYTF. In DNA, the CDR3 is TGCGCCAGCAGCCCCAAGTGGAAGGGCGGACACGCAGCTAACTATGGCTACACCTTC.

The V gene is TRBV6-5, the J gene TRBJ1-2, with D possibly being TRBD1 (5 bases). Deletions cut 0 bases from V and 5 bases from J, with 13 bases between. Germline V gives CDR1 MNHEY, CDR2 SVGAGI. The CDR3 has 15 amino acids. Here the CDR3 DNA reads TGTGCCAGCAGTTACTCGTCAGGGAAGGGGTATGGCTACACCTTC. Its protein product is CASSYSSGKGYGYTF.

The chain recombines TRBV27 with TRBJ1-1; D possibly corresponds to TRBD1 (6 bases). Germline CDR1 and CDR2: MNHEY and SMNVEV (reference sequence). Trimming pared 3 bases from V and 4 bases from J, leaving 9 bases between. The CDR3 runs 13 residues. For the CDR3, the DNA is TGTGCCAGCAGTTTCAGGGGCGTCACTGAAGCTTTCTTT. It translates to CASSFRGVTEAFF.

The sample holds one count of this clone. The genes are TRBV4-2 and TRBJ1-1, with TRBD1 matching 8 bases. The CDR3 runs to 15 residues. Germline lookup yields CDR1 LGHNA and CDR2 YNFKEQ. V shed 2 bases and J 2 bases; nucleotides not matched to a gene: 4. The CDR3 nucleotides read TGTGCCAGCAGCCAACCGGACAGGGACAACACTGAAGCTTTCTTT. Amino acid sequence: CASSQPDRDNTEAFF.

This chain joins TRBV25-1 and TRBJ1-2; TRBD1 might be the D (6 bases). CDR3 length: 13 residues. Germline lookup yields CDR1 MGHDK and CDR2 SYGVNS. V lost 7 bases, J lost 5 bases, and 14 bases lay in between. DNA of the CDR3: TGTGCCAGCACAGGGGCGCCCAATTATGGCTACACCTTC. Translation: CASTGAPNYGYTF.

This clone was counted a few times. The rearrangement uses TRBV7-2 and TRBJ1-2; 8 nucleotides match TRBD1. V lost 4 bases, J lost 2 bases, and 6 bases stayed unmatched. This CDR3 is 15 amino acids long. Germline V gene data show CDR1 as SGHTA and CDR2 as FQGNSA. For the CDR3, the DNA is TGTGCCAGCAGCTCCGGACAGGGCCAAAACTATGGCTACACCTTC. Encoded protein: CASSSGQGQNYGYTF. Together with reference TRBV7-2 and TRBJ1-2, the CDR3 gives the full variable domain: GAGVSQSPSNKVTEKGKDVELRCDPISGHTALYWYRQSLGQGLEFLIYFQGNSAPDKSGLPSDRFSAERTGGSVSTLTIQRTQQEDSAVYLCASSSGQGQNYGYTFGSGTRLTVV.

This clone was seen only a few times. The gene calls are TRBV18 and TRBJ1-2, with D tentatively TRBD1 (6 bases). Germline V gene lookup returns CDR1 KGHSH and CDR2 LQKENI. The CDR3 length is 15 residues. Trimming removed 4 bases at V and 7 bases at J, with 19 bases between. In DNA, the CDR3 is TGTGCCAGCTCACAAGACAGGACTCATTTAGGTGGCTACACCTTC. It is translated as CASSQDRTHLGGYTF.

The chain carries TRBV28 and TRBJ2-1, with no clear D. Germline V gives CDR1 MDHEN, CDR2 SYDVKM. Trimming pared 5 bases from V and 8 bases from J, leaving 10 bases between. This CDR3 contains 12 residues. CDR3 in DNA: TGTGCCAGCAGTGTTCCTAGACATGAGCAGTTCTTC. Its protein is CASSVPRHEQFF.

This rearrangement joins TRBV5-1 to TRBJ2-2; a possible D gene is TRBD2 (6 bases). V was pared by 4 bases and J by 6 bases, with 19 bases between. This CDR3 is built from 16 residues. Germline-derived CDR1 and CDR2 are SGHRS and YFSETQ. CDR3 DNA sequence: TGCGCCAGCAGCCCCGGGAGTCGGAGAGGGGCCGGGGAGCTGTTTTTT. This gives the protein CASSPGSRRGAGELFF.